A selection of T cell receptor beta chains follows, all from one sample in a study of blood T cell repertoires in COVID-19. Here immunoSEQ multiplex PCR was the method, and the copy in TCRdb shows in-frame clones only, minus some. The table has more than 90,000 clones, roughly 86% seen once; the top ten hold 4.5%. Sequenced sample: peripheral blood. Source of these receptors: a man aged 35-49 years with acute or convalescent COVID-19. CDR3s include the opening cysteine and the closing phenylalanine or tryptophan. Each record gives: V gene, clone size, D gene, J gene, CDR3 DNA, CDR3 protein. A D gene is named only where the DNA matches it firmly. Clone sizes are given selectively: once, few, many, or a class where the clone is expanded.

V gene: TRBV15; clone size: few; D gene: TRBD1; J gene: TRBJ1-2; CDR3 DNA: TGTGCCACCAGCAGGGACAGGATGGACTATGGCTACACCTTC; CDR3 protein: CATSRDRMDYGYTF
V gene: TRBV27; clone size: NA; D gene: NA; J gene: TRBJ1-2; CDR3 DNA: TGTGCCAGCAGTCCGACAGTTAACTATGGCTACACCTTC; CDR3 protein: CASSPTVNYGYTF
V gene: TRBV19; clone size: NA; D gene: NA; J gene: TRBJ2-7; CDR3 DNA: TGTGCCAGTAGAGGGGGAGGGGGAACTGAGCAGTACTTC; CDR3 protein: CASRGGGGTEQYF
V gene: TRBV9; clone size: NA; D gene: NA; J gene: TRBJ1-2; CDR3 DNA: TGTGCCAGCAGCGTAGACCAGAACTATGGCTACACCTTC; CDR3 protein: CASSVDQNYGYTF
V gene: TRBV5-1; clone size: NA; D gene: TRBD1; J gene: TRBJ2-7; CDR3 DNA: TGCGCCAGCAGCCTGGGCCCAAGTCCAGGGACAGGTGTCCTTACGGAGCAGTACTTC; CDR3 protein: CASSLGPSPGTGVLTEQYF
V gene: TRBV30; clone size: NA; D gene: NA; J gene: TRBJ2-7; CDR3 DNA: TGTGCCTGGAGCGCTAATCCGTACGAGCAGTACTTC; CDR3 protein: CAWSANPYEQYF
V gene: TRBV7-6; clone size: NA; D gene: TRBD1; J gene: TRBJ2-2; CDR3 DNA: TGTGCCAGCAGCTCGACCGGGACAGTCGTTGATTATCCCGGGGAGCTGTTTTTT; CDR3 protein: CASSSTGTVVDYPGELFF
V gene: TRBV20-1; clone size: NA; D gene: TRBD1; J gene: TRBJ1-4; CDR3 DNA: TGCAGTGCTAGTGACACCGAGACAGGGGCGGGTGAAAAACTGTTTTTT; CDR3 protein: CSASDTETGAGEKLFF
V gene: TRBV6-5; clone size: NA; D gene: TRBD1; J gene: TRBJ1-2; CDR3 DNA: TGTGCCAGCACCCCCCACAGGGGGCGAGGATATGGCTACACCTTC; CDR3 protein: CASTPHRGRGYGYTF
V gene: TRBV11-2; clone size: NA; D gene: TRBD1; J gene: TRBJ1-4; CDR3 DNA: TGTGCCAGCAGCATCCAACAGGGGCAAACTAATGAAAAACTGTTTTTT; CDR3 protein: CASSIQQGQTNEKLFF
V gene: TRBV10-3; clone size: NA; D gene: NA; J gene: TRBJ1-1; CDR3 DNA: TGTGCCATCAGTGATTTTACGGCTGAAGCTTTCTTT; CDR3 protein: CAISDFTAEAFF
V gene: TRBV29-1; clone size: NA; D gene: NA; J gene: TRBJ1-1; CDR3 DNA: TGCAGCGTGATGACAGGGAACACTGAAGCTTTCTTT; CDR3 protein: CSVMTGNTEAFF
V gene: TRBV5-1; clone size: NA; D gene: TRBD2; J gene: TRBJ2-7; CDR3 DNA: TGCGCCAGCAGCTTGACGGCGTCTCGGCTAGCGGAGTCCTACGAGCAGTACTTC; CDR3 protein: CASSLTASRLAESYEQYF
V gene: TRBV9; clone size: NA; D gene: NA; J gene: TRBJ1-6; CDR3 DNA: TGTGCCAGCAGCTTGAGAGGGGAGGGAAACTCACCCCTCCACTTT; CDR3 protein: CASSLRGEGNSPLHF
V gene: TRBV30; clone size: NA; D gene: NA; J gene: TRBJ1-1; CDR3 DNA: TGTGCCTACTCGGGGCGGGGAGGGACTGAAGCTTTCTTT; CDR3 protein: CAYSGRGGTEAFF
V gene: TRBV24-1; clone size: NA; D gene: NA; J gene: TRBJ2-7; CDR3 DNA: TGTGCCACCAGTGACACCAGGGTCACTGACGAGCAGTACTTC; CDR3 protein: CATSDTRVTDEQYF
V gene: TRBV6-4; clone size: NA; D gene: TRBD1; J gene: TRBJ1-3; CDR3 DNA: TGTGCCAACCCTGGGACAGGGAAAGGAAACACCATATATTTT; CDR3 protein: CANPGTGKGNTIYF
V gene: TRBV4-1; clone size: once; D gene: TRBD1; J gene: TRBJ1-5; CDR3 DNA: TGCGCCAGCAGCCAAGAACCGGGACAGAGCAATCAGCCCCAGCATTTT; CDR3 protein: CASSQEPGQSNQPQHF
V gene: TRBV5-5; clone size: NA; D gene: NA; J gene: TRBJ2-5; CDR3 DNA: TGTGCCAGCAGCTTGGAGGGGTTGGGGACCCAGTACTTC; CDR3 protein: CASSLEGLGTQYF
V gene: TRBV12-1; clone size: NA; D gene: NA; J gene: TRBJ2-2; CDR3 DNA: TGTGCCAGCAGGCCTTTCGCGGCTAGCGGGGGGGGAACTAACACCGGGGAGCTGTTTTTT; CDR3 protein: CASRPFAASGGGTNTGELFF
V gene: TRBV5-1; clone size: NA; D gene: NA; J gene: TRBJ1-3; CDR3 DNA: TGCGCCAGCAGCCCAACAGGAAACTCTGGAAACACCATATATTTT; CDR3 protein: CASSPTGNSGNTIYF
V gene: TRBV5-6; clone size: NA; D gene: NA; J gene: TRBJ2-3; CDR3 DNA: TGTGCCAGCAGCTCAACAGGGTGGAGAGATACGCAGTATTTT; CDR3 protein: CASSSTGWRDTQYF
V gene: TRBV29-1; clone size: few; D gene: NA; J gene: TRBJ1-2; CDR3 DNA: TGCAGCGTCGACCCCGGGACTGATGGCTACACCTTC; CDR3 protein: CSVDPGTDGYTF
V gene: TRBV15; clone size: NA; D gene: NA; J gene: TRBJ2-1; CDR3 DNA: TGTGCCACCAGCAGAGACAGGGGCTCCTACAATGAGCAGTTCTTC; CDR3 protein: CATSRDRGSYNEQFF
V gene: TRBV2; clone size: NA; D gene: NA; J gene: TRBJ2-1; CDR3 DNA: TGTGCCAGCAGAGCGGGTTACTCCTACAATGAGCAGTTCTTC; CDR3 protein: CASRAGYSYNEQFF
V gene: TRBV2; clone size: NA; D gene: NA; J gene: TRBJ1-5; CDR3 DNA: TGTGCCAGCAGTGACGAGGCAGCGGGCAATCAGCCCCAGCATTTT; CDR3 protein: CASSDEAAGNQPQHF
V gene: TRBV19; clone size: NA; D gene: NA; J gene: TRBJ2-2; CDR3 DNA: TGTGCCAGTAGCGGACAGACCCTCACGAACACCGGGGAGCTGTTTTTT; CDR3 protein: CASSGQTLTNTGELFF
V gene: TRBV5-1; clone size: NA; D gene: TRBD1; J gene: TRBJ2-7; CDR3 DNA: TGCGCCAGCAGCAGGGACAGAACCTACGAGCAGTACTTC; CDR3 protein: CASSRDRTYEQYF
V gene: TRBV20-1; clone size: few; D gene: NA; J gene: TRBJ1-6; CDR3 DNA: TGCAGTGCTAGTAGTCTAGGAGGGACTGGGGCTAATTCACCCCTCCACTTT; CDR3 protein: CSASSLGGTGANSPLHF
V gene: TRBV7-6; clone size: NA; D gene: TRBD1; J gene: TRBJ2-3; CDR3 DNA: TGTGCCAGCAGCTACACAGGGGGCTTGGCAGATACGCAGTATTTT; CDR3 protein: CASSYTGGLADTQYF
V gene: TRBV2; clone size: NA; D gene: NA; J gene: TRBJ1-5; CDR3 DNA: TGTGCCAGCAGTGAAAATGAGGCCGGGAATCAGCCCCAGCATTTT; CDR3 protein: CASSENEAGNQPQHF
V gene: TRBV7-8; clone size: few; D gene: TRBD2; J gene: TRBJ2-2; CDR3 DNA: TGTGCCAGCAGCTTAAGCGGGGGGAACACCGGGGAGCTGTTTTTT; CDR3 protein: CASSLSGGNTGELFF
V gene: TRBV12-5; clone size: NA; D gene: TRBD1; J gene: TRBJ1-1; CDR3 DNA: TGTGCTAGTGGTTCCGGGACAGAAATCAACACTGAAGCTTTCTTT; CDR3 protein: CASGSGTEINTEAFF
V gene: TRBV3-1/TRBV3-2; clone size: NA; D gene: TRBD1; J gene: TRBJ2-5; CDR3 DNA: TGTGCCAGCAGCCGAGCGCCGGGACAGGGTCGGGAGACCCAGTACTTC; CDR3 protein: CASSRAPGQGRETQYF
V gene: TRBV3-1/TRBV3-2; clone size: NA; D gene: TRBD1; J gene: TRBJ1-2; CDR3 DNA: TGTGCCAGCAGCCAGGACAGGGGGCCGCTAGCCTTC; CDR3 protein: CASSQDRGPLAF
V gene: TRBV19; clone size: NA; D gene: NA; J gene: TRBJ1-2; CDR3 DNA: TGTGCCAGTAGCCTCGGGAGGCCCGGTGACTACACCTTC; CDR3 protein: CASSLGRPGDYTF
V gene: TRBV9; clone size: NA; D gene: NA; J gene: TRBJ1-2; CDR3 DNA: TGTGCCAGCAGCGTCTACCCCAGGGGCGCGGATGGCTACACCTTC; CDR3 protein: CASSVYPRGADGYTF
V gene: TRBV5-1; clone size: NA; D gene: NA; J gene: TRBJ1-5; CDR3 DNA: TGCGCCAGCGCGACAGAGAGCAATCAGCCCCAGCATTTT; CDR3 protein: CASATESNQPQHF
V gene: TRBV9; clone size: NA; D gene: TRBD2; J gene: TRBJ2-1; CDR3 DNA: TGTGCCAGCAGCCCACGTCCCGGGACTAGCGGCCAGCAGTTCTTC; CDR3 protein: CASSPRPGTSGQQFF
V gene: TRBV3-1/TRBV3-2; clone size: NA; D gene: TRBD1; J gene: TRBJ1-6; CDR3 DNA: TGTGCCAGCAGCTCCGGGACAGGGTCTAATTCACCCCTCCACTTT; CDR3 protein: CASSSGTGSNSPLHF
V gene: TRBV6-4; clone size: few; D gene: TRBD1; J gene: TRBJ2-2; CDR3 DNA: TGTGCCAGCAGTGCCGAGACAGGGGGAGGAACCGGGGAGCTGTTTTTT; CDR3 protein: CASSAETGGGTGELFF
V gene: TRBV14; clone size: NA; D gene: NA; J gene: TRBJ1-2; CDR3 DNA: TGTGCCAGCAGCCAAGTTGGCCAGGGCGGCGGCTACACCTTC; CDR3 protein: CASSQVGQGGGYTF
V gene: TRBV5-8; clone size: NA; D gene: TRBD1; J gene: TRBJ1-2; CDR3 DNA: TGTGCCAGCAGCATACCGGGACAGCTTCACTATGGCTACACCTTC; CDR3 protein: CASSIPGQLHYGYTF
V gene: TRBV27; clone size: NA; D gene: TRBD2; J gene: TRBJ2-1; CDR3 DNA: TGTGCCAGCAGTCCTCGAGGACTAGCGGACTACAATGAGCAGTTCTTC; CDR3 protein: CASSPRGLADYNEQFF
V gene: TRBV4-3; clone size: NA; D gene: NA; J gene: TRBJ2-1; CDR3 DNA: TGCGCCAGCAGCCAAGATCGGGTCTCGGATGAGCAGTTCTTC; CDR3 protein: CASSQDRVSDEQFF
V gene: TRBV11-2; clone size: NA; D gene: NA; J gene: TRBJ1-1; CDR3 DNA: TGTGCCAGCAGCTTAGTGGGACAGAACACTGAAGCTTTCTTT; CDR3 protein: CASSLVGQNTEAFF